The sequence of this T cell receptor beta chain was determined in a study of CD8+ T cells in alopecia areata. The V and J ends lost 0 bases and 7 bases respectively, with 6 bases between them. The CDR3 has 11 residues. CDR1 and CDR2 (germline): DFQATT, SNEGSKA (reference sequence). This clone was observed a handful of times. RNA extraction was followed by reverse transcription into cDNA, which acted as the sequencing template. The assay was immunoSEQ multiplex PCR, and TCRdb's table has in-frame clones only and misses some. The top ten clones hold approximately 0.99% of a sample with 110,000 to 150,000 clones, about 51% of them seen once.

The sample was CD4+ T cells sorted from blood, taken at week 0. This receptor was obtained from a human donor with alopecia areata. This chain joins TRBV20-1 and TRBJ1-1; no clear D gene. The chain's CDR3 is CSAREINEAFF. The CDR3 DNA reads TGCAGTGCTAGAGAGATCAATGAAGCTTTCTTT.